A selection of T cell receptor beta chains follows, all from one sample in a study of CD8 T cells in ankylosing spondylitis. TCRdb reprocessed the 5' RACE reads with MiXCR, giving one entry per CDR3 protein. The sample carries 750,000 to 850,000 distinct CDR3 sequences, roughly 12% recorded once. What was sequenced was blood, either unsorted or a sorted T cell fraction (not recorded which). The source is a male donor with ankylosing spondylitis. Both conserved end residues are part of each CDR3. The D gene is left open where the match is weak. Rows may omit the clone size; those that give it use once, few, many or a size class.

TRBJ1-6,TRBV6-5,NA,few,TGTGCCAGCAGTTCCCTAGAGTATAATTCACCCCTCCACTTT,CASSSLEYNSPLHF
TRBJ2-5,TRBV21-1,NA,NA,TGTGCCAGCAGCAGCCTCGTACTAGCGGGAGGGCTAGGCCAAGAGACCCAGTACTTC,CASSSLVLAGGLGQETQYF
TRBJ1-5,TRBV24-1,TRBD1,NA,TGTGCCACCAGTGAACGGACAGGAGAAGACCTCAATCAGCCCCAGCATTTT,CATSERTGEDLNQPQHF
TRBJ1-1,TRBV6-1,NA,few,TGTGCCAGCAGGCTCCGGGCCGAAACTGAAGCTTTCTTT,CASRLRAETEAFF
TRBJ2-5,TRBV12-3/TRBV12-4,TRBD1,NA,TGTGCCAGCAGCCAATCCGGACAGGGGTTGGAGACCCAGTACTTC,CASSQSGQGLETQYF
TRBJ2-4,TRBV6-2/TRBV6-3,TRBD1,NA,TGTGCCAGCAGTGACCCCAGGGGGCCGTACTTC,CASSDPRGPYF
TRBJ2-1,TRBV10-3,NA,many,TGTGCCATCAGACCCGATAGACGCAATGAGCAGTTCTTC,CAIRPDRRNEQFF
TRBJ2-2,TRBV3-1,TRBD2,NA,TGTGCCAGCAGCCAAGAATTAGCGGGAGCCATCGGGGAGCTGTTTTTT,CASSQELAGAIGELFF
TRBJ1-6,TRBV20-1,NA,many,TGCAGTGCTTCCGACCGATTCCGGTCACCCCTCCACTTT,CSASDRFRSPLHF
TRBJ2-7,TRBV20-1,NA,once,TGCAGTGCTGTCCGGGGGAGTTCCAACGAGCAGTACTTC,CSAVRGSSNEQYF
TRBJ1-1,TRBV6-5,NA,few,TGTGCCAGCAGTTACCCCCAAATAAGGCGTGGAATGAACACTGAAGCTTTCTTT,CASSYPQIRRGMNTEAFF
TRBJ1-1,TRBV20-1,NA,many,TGCAGCGCCTCCAGGGATATGAACACTGAAGCTTTCTTT,CSASRDMNTEAFF
TRBJ2-3,TRBV11-1,NA,NA,TGTGCCAGCAGCTTATGGAGGGGCATAAACACAGATACGCAGTATTTT,CASSLWRGINTDTQYF